This TCR beta chain was observed in a study of T-cell memory formation after mild COVID-19. The CDR3 contains 11 residues. The V end lost 3 bases, the J end lost 7 bases, and 6 bases lay between the germline ends. It was 5'RACE with constant-segment primers that produced the TCR alpha and TCR beta cDNA libraries, which carried sample barcodes and UMIs. Via MiXCR, TCRdb re-called the 5' RACE reads, giving one row per CDR3 protein. The data contain hundreds of thousands of distinct CDR3 sequences, 15% to 20% of them singletons. The study's findings and limits: In second-wave clones peaking day 37, SARS-CoV-2 specificity remained unconfirmed.

This clonotype has just one count. Its antigen remains unknown. The sequence came from a man aged 18 to 29 who had mild COVID-19 (a few samples of this study predate the infection). Cell type and time point are not known. The rearrangement links TRBV12-3 or TRBV12-4 to TRBJ1-2, with D uncertain. Sequencing used PBMCs or a T cell subset sorted from them (not recorded which). The chain's CDR3 is CASSFVGGYTF. CDR3 coding DNA: TGTGCCAGCAGTTTCGTTGGTGGCTACACCTTC.